The sequence of this T cell receptor beta chain was determined in a study of control samples from healthy donors and cancer patients. Trimming cost V 4 bases and J 6 bases, with 8 bases left between them. Germline V gene lookup returns CDR1 SGHNT and CDR2 YENEEA. The CDR3 is 12 amino acids. This table comes from immunoSEQ multiplex PCR, and its TCRdb copy is limited to in-frame clones, with some not included. The data hold some 140,000 clones, with around nine tenths observed a single time. The receptor comes from a man aged 30 to 39 in good health. Sequences were obtained from blood. The chain couples TRBV11-3 to TRBJ2-3; D unresolved. The CDR3 DNA reads as TGTGCCAGCAGCTCGACTGGGGATACGCAGTATTTT. Translation gives CASSSTGDTQYF.